This T cell receptor (beta chain) emerged from a study of a mutant IDH1 vaccine in newly diagnosed glioma. Turning to this clone: The antigen is undetermined.

As to time point: week 11, during vaccination. Each dose of the vaccine consisted of 300 ug of mutant IDH1 20-mer peptide, with topical imiquimod. Looked up from germline, CDR1 is LNHDA and CDR2 is SQIVND (reference sequence). The CDR3 consists of 14 residues. V lost 6 bases to trimming and J lost 3 bases, with 13 bases between them. The data were produced by immunoSEQ multiplex PCR, yet TCRdb's version contains in-frame clones alone and is incomplete. This table has 60,000 or so clones, about 88% appearing once. The receptor's source is a man in his forties with glioma. The specimen comprised PBMCs, sampled from a glioma patient whose treatment included an IDH1 peptide vaccine. The chain combines TRBV19 with TRBJ2-3, with a possible D match to TRBD1 (6 bases). CDR3 bases: TGTGCCAGTAGGGCACAGGGTCGTACAGATACGCAGTATTTT. Protein product: CASRAQGRTDTQYF.